The rows below give T cell receptor beta chains drawn from one sample of a study of blood T cell repertoires in COVID-19. Measured with immunoSEQ multiplex PCR; TCRdb has only the in-frame clones, and not every one. This sample has about 50,000 clones; 70% to 90% occur once, and the top ten carry around 16%. Sequenced sample: peripheral blood. The receptors were gathered from a human donor in a cohort sampled during active COVID-19. The donor label of this sample is uncertain. Both conserved end residues are part of each CDR3. D genes are given only for firm matches. Rows may omit the clone size; those that give it use once, few, many or a size class.

>TRBV28|TRBJ2-7|-|TRBD1
TGTGCCAGCAGATATACCCGGGACAGCAACTACGAGCAGTACTTC
CASRYTRDSNYEQYF
>TRBV7-2|TRBJ2-7|-|TRBD1
TGTGCCAGCAGCGCCGGGACAGGCTCCTACGAGCAGTACTTC
CASSAGTGSYEQYF
>TRBV28|TRBJ1-5|-|TRBD1
TGTGCCAGCAGTTCGGGACAGGTTAACAATCAGCCCCAGCATTTT
CASSSGQVNNQPQHF
>TRBV6-5|TRBJ2-3|-|TRBD1
TGTGCCAGCAGTTTACAGGGGGCGGGAGATACGCAGTATTTT
CASSLQGAGDTQYF
>TRBV7-9|TRBJ1-6|-|TRBD1
TGTGCCAGCACCCCGACCGGGACAGGGAATTCACCCCTCCACTTT
CASTPTGTGNSPLHF
>TRBV6-6|TRBJ1-4|-|TRBD1
TGTGCCAGCAGTTACTCGGACAGGGATCGGGAAAAACTGTTTTTT
CASSYSDRDREKLFF
>TRBV5-4|TRBJ2-1|-|TRBD2
TGTGCCAGCAGCTTGGGAGCCGGGGGGGCGTCTGAGCAGTTCTTC
CASSLGAGGASEQFF
>TRBV25-1|TRBJ2-3|once|-
TGTGCCAGCAGTGACGCCGGGGGAATTCCCACAGATACGCAGTATTTT
CASSDAGGIPTDTQYF
>TRBV4-3|TRBJ2-7|-|-
TGCGCCAGCAGCCACGACCGGGACTTTAGACGATACGAGCAGTACTTC
CASSHDRDFRRYEQYF
>TRBV2|TRBJ1-1|-|TRBD1
TGTGCCAGCAGGGGAAGGGCGGGACAGGCCAATGAAGCTTTCTTT
CASRGRAGQANEAFF
>TRBV2|TRBJ1-2|once|TRBD1
TGTGCCAGCAGTTTACAGGGGGCCCTCGGCTATGGCTACACCTTC
CASSLQGALGYGYTF